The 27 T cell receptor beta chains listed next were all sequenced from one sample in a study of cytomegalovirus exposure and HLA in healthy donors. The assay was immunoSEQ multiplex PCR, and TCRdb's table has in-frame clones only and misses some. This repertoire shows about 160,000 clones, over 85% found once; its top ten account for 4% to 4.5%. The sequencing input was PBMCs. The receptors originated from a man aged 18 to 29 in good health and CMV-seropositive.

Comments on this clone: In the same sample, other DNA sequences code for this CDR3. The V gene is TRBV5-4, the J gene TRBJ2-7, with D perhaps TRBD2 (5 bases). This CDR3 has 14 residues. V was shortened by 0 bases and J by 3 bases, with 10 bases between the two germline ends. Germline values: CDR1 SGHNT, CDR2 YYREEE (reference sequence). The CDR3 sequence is CASSLGRGSYEQYF. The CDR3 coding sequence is TGTGCCAGCAGCTTGGGCAGAGGGAGCTACGAGCAGTACTTC.

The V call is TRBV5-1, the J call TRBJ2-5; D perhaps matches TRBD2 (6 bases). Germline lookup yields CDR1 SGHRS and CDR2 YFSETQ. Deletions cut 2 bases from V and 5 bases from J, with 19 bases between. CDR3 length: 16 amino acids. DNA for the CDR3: TGCGCCAGCAGCTTCGCCCCCGGGAGAAGGATCGAGACCCAGTACTTC. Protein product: CASSFAPGRRIETQYF.

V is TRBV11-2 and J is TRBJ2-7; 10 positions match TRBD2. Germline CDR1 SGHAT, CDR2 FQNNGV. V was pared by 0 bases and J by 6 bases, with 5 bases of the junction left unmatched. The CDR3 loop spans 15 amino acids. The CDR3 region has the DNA TGTGCCAGCAGCTTAGAGGCTAGCGGGAGTGCCGAGCAGTACTTC. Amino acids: CASSLEASGSAEQYF.

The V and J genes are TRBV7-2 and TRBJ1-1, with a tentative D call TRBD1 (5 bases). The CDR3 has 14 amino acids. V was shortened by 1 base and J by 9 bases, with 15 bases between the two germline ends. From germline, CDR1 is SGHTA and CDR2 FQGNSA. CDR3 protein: CASSLDSGAGKAFF. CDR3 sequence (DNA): TGTGCCAGCAGCTTAGACAGCGGGGCAGGGAAAGCTTTCTTT.

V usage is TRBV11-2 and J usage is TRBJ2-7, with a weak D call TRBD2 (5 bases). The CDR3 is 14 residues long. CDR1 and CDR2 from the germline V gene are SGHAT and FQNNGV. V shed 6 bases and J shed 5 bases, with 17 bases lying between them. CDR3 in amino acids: CASSIGLRGDEQYF. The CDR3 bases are TGTGCCAGCAGTATCGGACTCCGAGGTGACGAGCAGTACTTC. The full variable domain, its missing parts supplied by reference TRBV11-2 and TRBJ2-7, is EAGVAQSPRYKIIEKRQSVAFWCNPISGHATLYWYQQILGQGPKLLIQFQNNGVVDDSQLPKDRFSAERLKGVDSTLKIQPAKLEDSAVYLCASSIGLRGDEQYFGPGTRLTVT.

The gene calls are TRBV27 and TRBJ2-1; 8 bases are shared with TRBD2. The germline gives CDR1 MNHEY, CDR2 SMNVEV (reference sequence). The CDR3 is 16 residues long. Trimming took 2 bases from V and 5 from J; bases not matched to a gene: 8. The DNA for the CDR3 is TGTGCCAGCAGTTTAAGGGGGACTAGGTCCGACAATGAGCAGTTCTTC. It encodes CASSLRGTRSDNEQFF.

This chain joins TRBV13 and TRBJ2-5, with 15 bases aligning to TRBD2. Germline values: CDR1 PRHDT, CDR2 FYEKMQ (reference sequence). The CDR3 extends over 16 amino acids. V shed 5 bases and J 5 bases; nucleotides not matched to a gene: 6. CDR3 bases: TGTGCCAGCAGCCATGGGACTAGCGGGAGGCGGGAGACCCAGTACTTC. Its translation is CASSHGTSGRRETQYF.

CDR3 bases: TGTGCCAGCAGCTTAGATCAGACGGGGCCAGGGGGCAGATGGGAGCTGTTTTTT. Protein: CASSLDQTGPGGRWELFF. V and J are TRBV11-3 and TRBJ2-2; 8 bases fit TRBD1. V lost 0 bases to trimming and J lost 9 bases; unmatched junction nucleotides: 15. Germline CDR1 SGHNT, CDR2 YENEEA. This CDR3 has 18 residues.

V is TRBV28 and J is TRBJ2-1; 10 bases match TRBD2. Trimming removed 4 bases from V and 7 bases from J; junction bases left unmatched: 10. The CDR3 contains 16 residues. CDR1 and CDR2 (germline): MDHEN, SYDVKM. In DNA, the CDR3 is TGTGCCAGCAGTTCAGGACTAGCGGACGTGTGGAATGAGCAGTTCTTC. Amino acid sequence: CASSSGLADVWNEQFF.

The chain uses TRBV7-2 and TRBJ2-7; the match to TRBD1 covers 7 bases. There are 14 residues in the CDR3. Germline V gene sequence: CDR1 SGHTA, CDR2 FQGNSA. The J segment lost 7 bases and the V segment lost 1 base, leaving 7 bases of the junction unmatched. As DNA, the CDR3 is TGTGCCAGCAGCTTAGTCGGGGCAGGGGGAGAGCAGTACTTC. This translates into CASSLVGAGGEQYF.

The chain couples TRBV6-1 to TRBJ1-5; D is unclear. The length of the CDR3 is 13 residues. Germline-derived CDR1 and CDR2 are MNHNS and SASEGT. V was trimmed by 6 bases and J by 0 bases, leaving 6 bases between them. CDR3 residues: CASSRYSNQPQHF. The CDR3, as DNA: TGTGCCAGCAGCAGATATAGCAATCAGCCCCAGCATTTT.

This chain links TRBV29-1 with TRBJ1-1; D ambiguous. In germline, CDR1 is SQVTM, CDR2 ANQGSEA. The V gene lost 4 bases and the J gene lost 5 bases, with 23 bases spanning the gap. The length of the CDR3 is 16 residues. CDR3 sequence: CSVVGLLGGSETEAFF. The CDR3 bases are TGCAGCGTTGTAGGGTTGTTGGGAGGGTCTGAAACTGAAGCTTTCTTT.

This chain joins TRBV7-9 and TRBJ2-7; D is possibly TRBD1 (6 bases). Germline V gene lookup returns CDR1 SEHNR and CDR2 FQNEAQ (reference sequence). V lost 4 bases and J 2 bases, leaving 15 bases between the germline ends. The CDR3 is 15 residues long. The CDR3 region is CASSSTRGPPYEQYF. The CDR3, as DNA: TGTGCCAGCAGCTCAACCAGGGGTCCCCCCTACGAGCAGTACTTC.

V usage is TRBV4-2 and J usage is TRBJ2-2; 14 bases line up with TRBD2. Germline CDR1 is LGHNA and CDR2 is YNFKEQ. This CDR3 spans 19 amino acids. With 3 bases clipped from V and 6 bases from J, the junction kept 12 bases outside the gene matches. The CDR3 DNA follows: TGTGCCAGCAGCCACTCAGCCGGGACTAGCGGGAGAGGCCCCGGGGAGCTGTTTTTT. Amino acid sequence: CASSHSAGTSGRGPGELFF.

This chain's CDR3 is CSVSGTGITGELFF. DNA of the CDR3: TGCAGCGTATCCGGGACAGGGATCACCGGGGAGCTGTTTTTT. The chain has TRBV29-1 and TRBJ2-2; 9 nucleotides align to TRBD1. The CDR3 loop spans 14 amino acids. The germline CDR1 and CDR2 sequences are SQVTM and ANQGSEA. The V gene end was trimmed by 6 bases and the J gene end by 4 bases; junction bases not matched to a gene: 6.

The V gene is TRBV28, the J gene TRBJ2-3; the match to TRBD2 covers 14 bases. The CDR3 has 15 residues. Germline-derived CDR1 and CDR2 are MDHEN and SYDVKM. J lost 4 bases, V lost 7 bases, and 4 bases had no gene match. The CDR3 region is CASKGLAGVADTQYF. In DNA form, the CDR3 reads TGTGCCAGCAAGGGACTAGCGGGAGTAGCAGATACGCAGTATTTT.

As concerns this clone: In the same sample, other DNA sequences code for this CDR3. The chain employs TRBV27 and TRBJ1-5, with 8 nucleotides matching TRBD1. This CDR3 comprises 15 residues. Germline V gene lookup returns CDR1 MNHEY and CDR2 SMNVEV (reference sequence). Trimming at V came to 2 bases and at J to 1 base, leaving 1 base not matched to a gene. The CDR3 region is CASSLGTGSNQPQHF. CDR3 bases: TGTGCCAGCAGTTTAGGGACAGGAAGCAATCAGCCCCAGCATTTT.

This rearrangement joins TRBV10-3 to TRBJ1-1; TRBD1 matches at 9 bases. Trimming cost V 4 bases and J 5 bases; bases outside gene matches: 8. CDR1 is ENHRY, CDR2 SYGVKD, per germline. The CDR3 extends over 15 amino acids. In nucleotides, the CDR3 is TGTGCCATCAGTGCCACAGGGGGCGCGGGGACTGAAGCTTTCTTT. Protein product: CAISATGGAGTEAFF.

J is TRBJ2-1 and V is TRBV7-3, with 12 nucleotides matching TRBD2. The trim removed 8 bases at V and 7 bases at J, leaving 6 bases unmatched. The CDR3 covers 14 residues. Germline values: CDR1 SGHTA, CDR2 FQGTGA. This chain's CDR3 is CASGLAGGFNEQFF. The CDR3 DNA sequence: TGTGCCAGCGGTCTAGCGGGAGGGTTTAATGAGCAGTTCTTC.

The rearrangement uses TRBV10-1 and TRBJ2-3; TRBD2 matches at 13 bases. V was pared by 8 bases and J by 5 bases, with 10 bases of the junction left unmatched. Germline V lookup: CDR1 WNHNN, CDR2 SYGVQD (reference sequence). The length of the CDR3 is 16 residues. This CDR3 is CASPGTSGIRVDTQYF. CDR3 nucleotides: TGCGCCAGCCCCGGGACTAGCGGGATTCGAGTAGATACGCAGTATTTT.

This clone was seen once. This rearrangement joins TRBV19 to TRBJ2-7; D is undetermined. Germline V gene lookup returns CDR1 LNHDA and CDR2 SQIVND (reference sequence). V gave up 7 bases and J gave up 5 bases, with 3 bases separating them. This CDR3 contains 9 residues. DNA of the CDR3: TGTGCCAGTAAGCACGAGCAGTACTTC. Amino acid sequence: CASKHEQYF.

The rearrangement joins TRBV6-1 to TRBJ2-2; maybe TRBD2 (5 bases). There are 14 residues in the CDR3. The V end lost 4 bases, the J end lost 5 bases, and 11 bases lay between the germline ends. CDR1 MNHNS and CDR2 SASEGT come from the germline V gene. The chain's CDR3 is CASSGVGMTGELFF. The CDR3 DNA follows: TGTGCCAGCAGTGGAGTCGGGATGACCGGGGAGCTGTTTTTT.

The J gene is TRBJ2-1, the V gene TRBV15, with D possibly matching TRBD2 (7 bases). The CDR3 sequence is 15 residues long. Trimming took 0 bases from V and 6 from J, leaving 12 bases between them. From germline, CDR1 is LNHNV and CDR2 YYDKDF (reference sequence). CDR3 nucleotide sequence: TGTGCCACCAGCAGAGATTGGGGAGGGGGCAATGAGCAGTTCTTC. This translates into CATSRDWGGGNEQFF.

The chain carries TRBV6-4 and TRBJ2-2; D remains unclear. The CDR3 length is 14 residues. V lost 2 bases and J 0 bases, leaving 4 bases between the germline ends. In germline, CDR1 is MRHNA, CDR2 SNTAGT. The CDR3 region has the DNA TGTGCCAGCAGTGACAGCTCGAACACCGGGGAGCTGTTTTTT. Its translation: CASSDSSNTGELFF.

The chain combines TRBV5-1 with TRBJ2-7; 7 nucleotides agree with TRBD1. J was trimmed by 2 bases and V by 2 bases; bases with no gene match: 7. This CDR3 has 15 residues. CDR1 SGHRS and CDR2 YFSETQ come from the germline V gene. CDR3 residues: CASSFFRDSTYEQYF. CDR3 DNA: TGCGCCAGCAGCTTCTTCCGGGACAGCACCTACGAGCAGTACTTC.

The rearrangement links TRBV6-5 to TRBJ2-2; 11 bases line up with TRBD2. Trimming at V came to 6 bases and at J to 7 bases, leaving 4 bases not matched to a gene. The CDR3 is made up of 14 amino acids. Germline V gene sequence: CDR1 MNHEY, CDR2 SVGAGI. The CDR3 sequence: CASRTSGSGGELFF. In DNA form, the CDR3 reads TGTGCCAGCAGAACTAGCGGGAGCGGCGGGGAGCTGTTTTTT.

This CDR3 is CASSLEGALDQPQHF. In DNA, the CDR3 is TGTGCCAGCAGCTTGGAGGGGGCCCTCGATCAGCCCCAGCATTTT. This chain links TRBV5-5 with TRBJ1-5, with 7 bases that match TRBD1. This CDR3 is built from 15 residues. CDR1 and CDR2 from the germline V gene are SGHKS and YYEKEE (reference sequence). V lost 0 bases and J lost 5; bases outside the gene matches: 5.